This entry concerns a single TCR beta chain. Its matching antigen is unknown. This entry comes from a study of Ad26.COV2.S vaccination and SARS-CoV-2 variants. Study at large: Ad26.COV2.S given intramuscularly, once or twice 56 days apart. Study results and limitations: Researchers cautioned that TCR breadth and depth analyses may have underestimated total T cell responses.

This CDR3 region has 15 residues. V lost 5 bases and J lost 3; bases outside the gene matches: 6. The germline V gene encodes CDR1 SGHVS and CDR2 FNYEAQ. Stated treatment: 19 received Ad26.COV2.S at low or high dose, single or two shots; about five received placebo; per-sample allocation not given. Collection of the samples took place on day 63 after the first injection of vaccine or placebo. Boston hosted the donor, who was an adult aged 18-55 years. The shot given was an Ad26 vector that makes Wuhan-strain SARS-CoV-2 spike. Sequenced by immunoSEQ multiplex PCR; TCRdb stores in-frame clones only, minus some. The profile shows roughly 420,000 clones, approximately 87% of them singletons.

J is TRBJ2-7 and V is TRBV7-6, with 11 bases fitting TRBD1. The sample consisted of peripheral blood, taken in a trial of Ad26.COV2.S vaccine versus placebo. The receptor comes from a person aged 18 to 59 who received the Ad26.COV2.S COVID-19 vaccine or a placebo. Here the CDR3 reads CASSLGQGGVYEQYF. The CDR3 DNA is TGTGCCAGCAGCCTGGGACAGGGGGGTGTCTACGAGCAGTACTTC.